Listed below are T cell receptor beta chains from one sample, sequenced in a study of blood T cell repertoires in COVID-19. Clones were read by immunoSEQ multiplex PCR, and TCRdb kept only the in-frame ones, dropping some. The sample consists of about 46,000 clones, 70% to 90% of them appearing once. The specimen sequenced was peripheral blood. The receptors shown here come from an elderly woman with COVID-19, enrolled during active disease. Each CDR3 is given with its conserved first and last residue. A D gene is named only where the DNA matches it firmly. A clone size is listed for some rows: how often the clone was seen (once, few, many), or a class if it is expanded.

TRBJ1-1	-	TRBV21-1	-	CASRANTEAFF	TGTGCGTCCAGGGCTAACACTGAAGCTTTCTTT
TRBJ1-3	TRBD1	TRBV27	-	CASSLSPRQGSGNTIYF	TGTGCCAGCAGTTTATCCCCCCGACAGGGTTCTGGAAACACCATATATTTT
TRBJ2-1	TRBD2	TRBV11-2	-	CASSLGPPSAGGFYNEQFF	TGTGCCAGCAGCTTAGGTCCCCCCTCAGCGGGAGGCTTCTACAATGAGCAGTTCTTC
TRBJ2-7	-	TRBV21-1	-	CASSKGGQSYEQYF	TGTGCCAGCAGCAAAGGGGGACAGTCCTACGAGCAGTACTTC
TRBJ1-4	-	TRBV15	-	CATSRDPAATGTNEKLFF	TGTGCCACCAGCAGAGACCCAGCGGCCACAGGGACTAATGAAAAACTGTTTTTT
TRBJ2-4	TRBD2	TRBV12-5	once	CASGPPGGERGFGKNIQYF	TGTGCTAGTGGTCCTCCGGGCGGCGAGCGGGGGTTCGGCAAAAACATTCAGTACTTC
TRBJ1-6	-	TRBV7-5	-	CVRSSPPSGGDSPLHF	TGTGTCAGAAGCTCGCCCCCGAGTGGGGGGGATTCACCCCTCCACTTT
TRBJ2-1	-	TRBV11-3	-	CASSLYYGDYNEQFF	TGTGCCAGCAGCTTGTACTACGGAGACTACAATGAGCAGTTCTTC
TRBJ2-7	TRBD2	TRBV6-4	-	CASLPGLAGIYEQYF	TGTGCCAGCCTTCCGGGACTAGCGGGTATCTACGAGCAGTACTTC
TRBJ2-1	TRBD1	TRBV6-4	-	CASSDRGQGVQFF	TGTGCCAGCAGTGACCGGGGACAGGGCGTTCAGTTCTTC
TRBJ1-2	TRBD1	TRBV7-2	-	CASSDRGQGYGYTF	TGTGCCAGCAGCGACAGGGGGCAAGGCTATGGCTACACCTTC
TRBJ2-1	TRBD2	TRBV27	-	CASSSLSGRSYNEQFF	TGTGCCAGCAGTTCACTTAGCGGGAGGTCCTACAATGAGCAGTTCTTC
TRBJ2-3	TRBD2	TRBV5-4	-	CASSLGSGGAARDTQYF	TGTGCCAGCAGCTTGGGTAGCGGGGGGGCGGCTAGAGATACGCAGTATTTT
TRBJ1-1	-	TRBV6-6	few	CASSYSEEVAFF	TGTGCCAGCAGTTACTCAGAGGAAGTGGCTTTCTTT
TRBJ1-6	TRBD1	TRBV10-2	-	CASRTGDYNSPLHF	TGCGCCAGCCGGACAGGGGACTATAATTCACCCCTCCACTTT
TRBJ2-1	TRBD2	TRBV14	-	CASSQMRGGMSSYNEQFF	TGTGCCAGCAGCCAAATGCGGGGGGGTATGAGCTCCTACAATGAGCAGTTCTTC
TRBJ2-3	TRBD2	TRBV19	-	CASSIRREVADTQYF	TGTGCCAGTAGTATCCGGCGGGAGGTCGCAGATACGCAGTATTTT
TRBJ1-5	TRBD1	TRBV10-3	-	CAISGDRNNQPQHF	TGTGCCATCAGCGGGGACAGGAATAATCAGCCCCAGCATTTT
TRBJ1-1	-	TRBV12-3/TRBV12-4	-	CASSTRQYTEAFF	TGTGCCAGCAGTACCCGACAGTACACTGAAGCTTTCTTT
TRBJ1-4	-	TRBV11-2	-	CASSPRPRVLDEKLFF	TGTGCCAGCAGCCCCCGCCCCAGGGTGTTGGATGAAAAACTGTTTTTT
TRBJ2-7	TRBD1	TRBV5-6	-	CASSSDRGYEQYF	TGTGCCAGCAGCTCGGACAGGGGATACGAGCAGTACTTC
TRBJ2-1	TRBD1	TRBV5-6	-	CASSSRPTGGRRGNEQFF	TGTGCCAGCAGCTCCAGACCTACAGGTGGCCGCAGGGGGAATGAGCAGTTCTTC
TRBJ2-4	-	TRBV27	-	CASRGAGRGLAKNIQYF	TGTGCCAGCAGAGGGGCCGGGAGAGGGCTAGCCAAAAACATTCAGTACTTC
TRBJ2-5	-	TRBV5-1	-	CASSLLGREQETQYF	TGCGCCAGCAGCTTGCTGGGCAGAGAGCAAGAGACCCAGTACTTC
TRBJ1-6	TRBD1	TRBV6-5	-	CASSPQGQFYSPLHF	TGTGCCAGCAGTCCCCAGGGACAGTTTTATTCACCCCTCCACTTT
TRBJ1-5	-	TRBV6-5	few	CASSYGQTSNQPQHF	TGTGCCAGCAGTTACGGACAGACTAGCAATCAGCCCCAGCATTTT
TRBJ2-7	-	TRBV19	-	CASGTFRSSSYEQYF	TGTGCCAGTGGCACTTTTCGGTCTAGTTCCTACGAGCAGTACTTC
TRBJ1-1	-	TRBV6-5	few	CASTSNGAAFF	TGTGCCAGCACCTCTAATGGGGCAGCTTTCTTT
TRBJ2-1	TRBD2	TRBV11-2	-	CASSRAGGYNEQFF	TGTGCCAGCAGCCGCGCGGGAGGATACAATGAGCAGTTCTTC
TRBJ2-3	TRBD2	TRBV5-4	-	CASSIRLAGVDTQYF	TGTGCCAGCAGTATCCGACTAGCGGGAGTAGATACGCAGTATTTT
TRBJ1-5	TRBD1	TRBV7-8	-	CASSLQGRDDQPQHF	TGTGCCAGCAGTTTACAGGGGAGGGATGATCAGCCCCAGCATTTT
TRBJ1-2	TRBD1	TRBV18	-	CASSPTGQGANYGYTF	TGTGCCAGCTCACCAACGGGACAGGGAGCTAACTATGGCTACACCTTC
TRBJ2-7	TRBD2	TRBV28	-	CASSTPQRGMVNEQYF	TGTGCCAGCAGTACACCCCAGCGGGGAATGGTGAACGAGCAGTACTTC
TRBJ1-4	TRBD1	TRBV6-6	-	CASTFPGQGAGEKLFF	TGTGCCAGCACTTTCCCGGGACAGGGGGCGGGCGAAAAACTGTTTTTT
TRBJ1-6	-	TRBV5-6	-	CASSPRRGAVGSPLHF	TGTGCCAGCAGCCCTCGGCGGGGGGCGGTAGGTTCACCCCTCCACTTT
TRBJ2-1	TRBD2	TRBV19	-	CASSGSSGGSSYNEQFF	TGTGCCAGTAGTGGCTCTAGCGGGGGGTCCTCCTACAATGAGCAGTTCTTC
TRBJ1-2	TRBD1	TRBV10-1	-	CASSRQGRGRDYGYTF	TGCGCCAGCAGTCGACAGGGGAGAGGACGTGATTATGGCTACACCTTC
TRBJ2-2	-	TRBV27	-	CASSFTIKTGELFF	TGTGCCAGCAGTTTCACAATCAAGACCGGGGAGCTGTTTTTT
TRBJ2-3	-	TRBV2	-	CASSMEGIGTDTQYF	TGTGCCAGCAGCATGGAGGGTATTGGCACAGATACGCAGTATTTT
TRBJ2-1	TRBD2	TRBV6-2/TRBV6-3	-	CASSSPTSSVEQFF	TGTGCCAGCAGTTCCCCGACTAGCTCAGTCGAGCAGTTCTTC
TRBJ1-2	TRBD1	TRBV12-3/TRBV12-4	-	CASTSGTGFGYTF	TGTGCCAGCACTTCCGGGACAGGGTTTGGCTACACCTTC
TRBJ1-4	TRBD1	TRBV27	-	CASKQGWGNEKLFF	TGTGCCAGTAAACAGGGGTGGGGAAATGAAAAACTGTTTTTT
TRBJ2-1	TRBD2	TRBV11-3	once	CASSRFGGRASNEQFF	TGTGCCAGCAGCCGTTTTGGGGGGAGGGCCTCCAATGAGCAGTTCTTC
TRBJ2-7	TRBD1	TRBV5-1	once	CASSLDLPGTGLRYEQYF	TGCGCCAGCAGCTTGGACCTCCCGGGGACAGGTCTAAGATACGAGCAGTACTTC
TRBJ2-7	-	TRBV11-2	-	CASSLDNRDYSYEQYF	TGTGCCAGCAGCTTAGATAACAGGGATTACTCCTACGAGCAGTACTTC